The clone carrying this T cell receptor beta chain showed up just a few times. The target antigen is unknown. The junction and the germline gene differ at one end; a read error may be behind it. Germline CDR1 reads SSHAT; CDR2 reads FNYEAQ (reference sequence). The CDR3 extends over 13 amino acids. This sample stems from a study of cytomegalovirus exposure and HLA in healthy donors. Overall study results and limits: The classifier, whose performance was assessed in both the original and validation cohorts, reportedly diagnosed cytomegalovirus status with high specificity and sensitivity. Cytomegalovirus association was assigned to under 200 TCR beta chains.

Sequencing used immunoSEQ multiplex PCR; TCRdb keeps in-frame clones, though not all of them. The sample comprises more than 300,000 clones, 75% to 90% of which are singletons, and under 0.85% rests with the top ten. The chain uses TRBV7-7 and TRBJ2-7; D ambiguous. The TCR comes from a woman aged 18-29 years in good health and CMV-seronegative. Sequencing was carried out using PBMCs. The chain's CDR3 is CASSLESSYEQYF. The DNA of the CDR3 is TGTGCTAGCAGCCTCGAGTCTAGCTACGAGCAGTACTTC.